One TCR beta chain is described in this entry. Its antigen is unidentified. With a J-beta primer mix and a sample-barcoded 5' primer, a second PCR ran 7 to 11 cycles. TCRdb re-called the 5' RACE reads through MiXCR, storing one row per CDR3 protein. The sample contains 550,000 to 700,000 distinct CDR3 sequences, 27% of which appear only once. Germline CDR1 reads DFQATT; CDR2 reads SNEGSKA (reference sequence). The CDR3 contains 15 residues. Trimming stripped 3 bases from V and 0 bases from J, with 12 bases between. This sample is drawn from a study of blood T cells in healthy people across ages. Study outcomes and limitations: Investigators viewed diversity estimates from one million T cells as underestimates, the study reported. The donors' CMV status was not determined, possibly confounding changes in expanded clonotypes.

Specimen: blood. This TCR derives from a woman in her 70s in good health. The chain employs TRBV20-1 and TRBJ1-3; the D gene is possibly TRBD1 (6 bases). In DNA form, the CDR3 reads TGCAGTGCTAGTTACGGACAGCGCTCTGGAAACACCATATATTTT. It yields the protein CSASYGQRSGNTIYF.